This record covers a single T cell receptor beta chain. The sample comes from a study of T cells in Graves' hyperthyroidism and ophthalmopathy. This CDR3 region has 17 residues. Germline-derived CDR1 and CDR2 are MNHNS and SASEGT. Losses at the gene ends were 5 bases for V and 5 bases for J; bases not matched to a gene: 14. There were TCR beta CDR3 regions amplified from RNA transcripts. First-round RT-PCR of the TCR CDR3 relied on the HTBI primer set. TCRdb analysed the multiplex PCR reads with MiXCR anew, one entry per CDR3 protein. This table holds about 400,000 distinct CDR3 sequences, more than 12% found once.

Material: blood. The TCR was taken from a woman aged 25 to 39 with Graves' hyperthyroidism. J is TRBJ2-1 and V is TRBV6-1; 8 bases line up with TRBD2. The CDR3 region is CASSRGLAGYLHNEQFF. For the CDR3, the DNA is TGTGCCAGCAGTCGGGGGTTAGCGGGATATCTTCACAATGAGCAGTTCTTC.